One sample yielded the 22 T cell receptor beta chains listed below, sequenced in a study of identical twins. One entry per CDR3 protein, called by TCRdb with MiXCR from the 5' RACE reads. The sample has hundreds of thousands of distinct CDR3 sequences, roughly 7.2% seen once. The same data also went into a second study, on yellow fever vaccine responses in identical twins.

Sequenced material: PBMCs. The receptors were sampled from a woman aged 18-29 years in good health.

J is TRBJ2-1 and V is TRBV2, with 9 bases lining up with TRBD1. The CDR3 spans 15 residues. Germline V CDR1 and CDR2: SNHLY, FYNNEI. Trimming took 7 bases from V and 7 from J; bases not matched to a gene: 11. The CDR3 DNA follows: TGTGCCAGCAACCGGCATCCGGGACAGGGAAATGAGCAGTTCTTC. Protein sequence: CASNRHPGQGNEQFF.

In this sample, this clonotype turned up many times. This chain joins TRBV12-3 or TRBV12-4 and TRBJ2-7; D is undetermined. The CDR3 is 13 residues long. Trimming stripped 1 base from V and 7 bases from J, with 11 bases between. CDR3 residues: CASSLGRAGEQYV. As DNA, the CDR3 is TGTGCCAGCAGTTTAGGAAGGGCTGGAGAGCAGTACGTC.

The rearrangement joins TRBV28 to TRBJ1-6, with a possible D match to TRBD1 (6 bases). Germline lookup yields CDR1 MDHEN and CDR2 SYDVKM. V was shortened by 2 bases and J by 10 bases, with 18 bases between the two germline ends. This CDR3 has 16 amino acids. This chain's CDR3 is CASSLRWQGLNSPLHF. The CDR3 DNA sequence: TGTGCCAGCAGTTTAAGGTGGCAGGGGCTTAACTCACCCCTCCACTTT.

The V and J genes are TRBV11-1 and TRBJ1-5, with 7 bases aligning to TRBD1. The germline V gene encodes CDR1 SGHAT and CDR2 FQDESV (reference sequence). This CDR3 is 18 amino acids long. J lost 3 bases, V lost 2 bases, and 13 bases had no gene match. The CDR3 DNA follows: TGTGCCAGCAGCTTATTGGGGGACAGCCATGCCCTCAATCAGCCCCAGCATTTT. It codes for CASSLLGDSHALNQPQHF.

This chain connects TRBV6-4 to TRBJ1-6, with D possibly matching TRBD1 (6 bases). V shed 8 bases and J shed 8 bases, with 13 bases lying between them. Germline lookup yields CDR1 MRHNA and CDR2 SNTAGT. This CDR3 spans 13 amino acids. This CDR3 reads CASGRDTDSPLHF. CDR3 nucleotides: TGTGCCAGCGGACGGGACACCGATTCACCCCTCCACTTT.

This clonotype was seen repeatedly, ten times or more. The chain has TRBV5-1 and TRBJ1-3; D unresolved. V was pared by 3 bases and J by 0 bases, with 16 bases between. From germline, CDR1 is SGHRS and CDR2 YFSETQ. The CDR3 is 17 amino acids. The CDR3 loop is CASSSGRIASSGNTIYF. DNA of the CDR3: TGCGCCAGCAGCTCCGGACGGATAGCGAGCTCTGGAAACACCATATATTTT.

This clonotype was seen many times. This chain links TRBV7-8 with TRBJ1-4; D call uncertain. Germline assignment: CDR1 SGHVS and CDR2 FQNEAQ. The CDR3 loop spans 13 amino acids. V was trimmed by 0 bases and J by 5 bases, leaving 4 bases between them. The CDR3 here is CASSLAPNEKLFF. CDR3 DNA: TGTGCCAGCAGCTTAGCGCCAAATGAAAAACTGTTTTTT.

There are a few counts of this clonotype. This chain uses TRBV7-2 with TRBJ1-2; no firm D call. The CDR3 is 11 residues long. V was clipped by 5 bases and J by 12 bases, with 13 bases between them. Germline CDR1 is SGHTA and CDR2 is FQGNSA. CDR3 bases: TGTGCCAGCAGCGTCGGACGGCCGCACACCTTC. Translated: CASSVGRPHTF. Drawing the rest from reference TRBV7-2 and TRBJ1-2, the complete variable domain is GAGVSQSPSNKVTEKGKDVELRCDPISGHTALYWYRQSLGQGLEFLIYFQGNSAPDKSGLPSDRFSAERTGGSVSTLTIQRTQQEDSAVYLCASSVGRPHTFGSGTRLTVV.

This clonotype was counted a few times. V usage is TRBV20-1 and J usage is TRBJ2-1; 7 nucleotides agree with TRBD2. The V gene end was trimmed by 5 bases and the J gene end by 4 bases; junction bases not matched to a gene: 8. Germline lookup yields CDR1 DFQATT and CDR2 SNEGSKA (reference sequence). The CDR3 has 14 amino acids. The CDR3 DNA is TGCAGTGCTTCCGTTGGGGGGGGTTACAATGAGCAGTTCTTC. It is translated as CSASVGGGYNEQFF.

There are a few counts of this clonotype. The J gene is TRBJ2-2, the V gene TRBV2; possibly TRBD2 for D (6 bases). Germline CDR1 reads SNHLY; CDR2 reads FYNNEI. V gave up 7 bases and J gave up 6 bases, with 15 bases separating them. This CDR3 has 14 residues. The DNA for the CDR3 is TGTGCCAGCAAGAGGGGAGGCGGTTCCGGGGAGCTGTTTTTT. Its translation: CASKRGGGSGELFF.

In this sample, this clonotype turned up a few times. The V and J genes are TRBV7-2 and TRBJ2-2, with a tentative D call TRBD2 (6 bases). V was pared by 7 bases and J by 14 bases, with 26 bases between. CDR1 is SGHTA and CDR2 is FQGNSA in the germline V gene. The CDR3 has 15 residues. The CDR3 here is CASTPPGPGTGGLFF. In DNA, the CDR3 is TGTGCCAGCACCCCCCCCGGTCCGGGTACCGGGGGTCTGTTTTTT.

The V call is TRBV7-2, the J call TRBJ2-1; 7 nucleotides line up with TRBD1. The J segment lost 8 bases and the V segment lost 0 bases, leaving 1 base of the junction unmatched. The CDR3 extends over 13 amino acids. Looked up from germline, CDR1 is SGHTA and CDR2 is FQGNSA. The CDR3 DNA reads as TGTGCCAGCAGCTTAGCGCAGGGGGATGAGCAGTTCTTC. This gives the protein CASSLAQGDEQFF.

This clonotype has a handful of counts. The V and J genes are TRBV5-5 and TRBJ1-2, with D uncertain. The germline V gene encodes CDR1 SGHKS and CDR2 YYEKEE (reference sequence). The CDR3 consists of 16 residues. Trimming removed 4 bases at V and 0 bases at J, with 16 bases between. The CDR3 bases are TGTGCCAGCAGCCCTCAAGGCGGCAGTACTAACTATGGCTACACCTTC. It encodes CASSPQGGSTNYGYTF.

This clonotype was counted between two and nine times. The V call is TRBV10-3, the J call TRBJ2-3; TRBD1 matches 8 bases. The CDR3 contains 17 residues. Germline V CDR1 and CDR2: ENHRY, SYGVKD. Germline trimming cut 7 bases from V and 2 bases from J; bases unmatched to any gene: 14. The CDR3 DNA reads as TGTGCCATCAAGCCCTCACCCGGGACAGGAGACACAGATACGCAGTATTTT. Its protein is CAIKPSPGTGDTDTQYF.

This clonotype has a count of ten or more. This chain joins TRBV29-1 and TRBJ2-7, with D hard to call. V was cut by 6 bases and J by 5 bases, with 8 bases left in between. Germline V lookup: CDR1 SQVTM, CDR2 ANQGSEA. CDR3 size: 10 residues. CDR3 amino acids: CSVGFDEQYF. CDR3 nucleotides: TGCAGCGTGGGATTCGACGAGCAGTACTTC.

This clonotype appeared many times. This chain connects TRBV5-1 to TRBJ1-5, with D perhaps matching TRBD1 (5 bases). Germline V gene lookup returns CDR1 SGHRS and CDR2 YFSETQ. Deletions cut 1 base from V and 4 bases from J, with 12 bases between. The CDR3 has 15 residues. CDR3 sequence reads: CASSLYPGENQPQHF. The CDR3 DNA reads as TGCGCCAGCAGCTTGTATCCGGGGGAGAATCAGCCCCAGCATTTT.

The chain joins TRBV10-3 to TRBJ2-2; D is perhaps TRBD1 (5 bases). The CDR3 loop spans 12 amino acids. Germline V CDR1 and CDR2: ENHRY, SYGVKD. The V end was cut by 8 bases, the J end by 6 bases, with 10 bases between. CDR3 region: CAIGKTAGELFF. The CDR3 DNA reads as TGTGCCATCGGCAAGACAGCCGGGGAGCTGTTTTTT.

This clonotype was picked up many times. The chain carries TRBV5-1 and TRBJ2-2; tentative D call: TRBD2 (6 bases). CDR1 is SGHRS, CDR2 YFSETQ, per germline. Trimming cost V 0 bases and J 2 bases, with 8 bases left between them. The CDR3 is 15 amino acids. The CDR3 loop is CASSLGLENTGELFF. Here the CDR3 DNA reads TGCGCCAGCAGCTTGGGACTAGAAAACACCGGGGAGCTGTTTTTT.

V is TRBV5-6 and J is TRBJ2-7; D is undetermined. This CDR3 spans 15 amino acids. CDR1 is SGHDT and CDR2 is YYEEEE in the germline V gene. Trimming removed 0 bases at V and 3 bases at J, with 13 bases between. CDR3: CASSLVSPRGYEQYV. CDR3 sequence (DNA): TGTGCCAGCAGCTTGGTTTCTCCTCGTGGCTACGAGCAGTACGTC.

This clonotype showed up just a few times. The rearrangement joins TRBV25-1 to TRBJ1-5, with TRBD1 as a possible D gene (5 bases). Germline assignment: CDR1 MGHDK and CDR2 SYGVNS. CDR3 length equals 14 residues. V dropped 3 bases and J dropped 7 bases, with 13 bases sitting between them. In DNA, the CDR3 is TGTGCCAGCAGTGATTCAGGGACTTGGCAGCCCCAGCATTTT. Encoded protein: CASSDSGTWQPQHF.

This clonotype has just a few counts. The chain is built from TRBV4-2 and TRBJ2-2; 7 positions match TRBD1. This CDR3 is built from 17 residues. Germline loops: CDR1 LGHNA, CDR2 YNFKEQ. The V and J ends lost 4 bases and 2 bases, in that order; junction bases with no gene match: 10. CDR3 DNA sequence: TGTGCCAGCAGCCGCCGCTCCGGGACAGCCAACACCGGGGAGCTGTTTTTT. Translated: CASSRRSGTANTGELFF.

This clonotype was seen more than once but under ten times. This rearrangement joins TRBV28 to TRBJ2-7; 10 positions match TRBD1. This CDR3 has 17 residues. V shed 4 bases, J shed 1 base, and the junction held 10 bases outside the gene matches. CDR1 and CDR2 from the germline V gene are MDHEN and SYDVKM. This chain's CDR3 is CASSYVVGTGASYEQYF. The CDR3 nucleotides read TGTGCCAGCAGTTACGTGGTCGGGACAGGGGCGTCCTACGAGCAGTACTTC.